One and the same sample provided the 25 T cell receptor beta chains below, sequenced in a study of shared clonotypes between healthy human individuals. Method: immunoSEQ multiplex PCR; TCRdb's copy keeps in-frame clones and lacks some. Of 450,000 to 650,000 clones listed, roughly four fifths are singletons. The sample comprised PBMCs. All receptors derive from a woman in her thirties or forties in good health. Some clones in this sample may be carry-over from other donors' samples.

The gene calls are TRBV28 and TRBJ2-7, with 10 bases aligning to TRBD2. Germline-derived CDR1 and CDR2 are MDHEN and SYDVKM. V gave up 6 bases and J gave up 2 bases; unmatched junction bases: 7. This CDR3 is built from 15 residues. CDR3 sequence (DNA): TGTGCCAGCAGAAACCTAGCGGGAGCACCCTACGAGCAGTACTTC. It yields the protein CASRNLAGAPYEQYF.

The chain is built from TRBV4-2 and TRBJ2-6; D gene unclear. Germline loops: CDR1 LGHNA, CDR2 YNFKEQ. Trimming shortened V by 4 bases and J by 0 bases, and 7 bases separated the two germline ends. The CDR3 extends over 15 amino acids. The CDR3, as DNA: TGTGCCAGCAGCCTCGACAACTCTGGGGCCAACGTCCTGACTTTC. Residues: CASSLDNSGANVLTF.

The CDR3, as DNA: TGTGCCACCAGCAGGGACAGGGGGCATGGAAACACCATATATTTT. Protein: CATSRDRGHGNTIYF. The rearrangement links TRBV15 to TRBJ1-3; 11 positions match TRBD1. The CDR3 runs 15 residues. Trimming cost V 3 bases and J 3 bases; bases outside gene matches: 1. Germline CDR1 reads LNHNV; CDR2 reads YYDKDF (reference sequence). The variable domain in full, with the rest retrieved from reference TRBV15 and TRBJ1-3, is DAMVIQNPRYQVTQFGKPVTLSCSQTLNHNVMYWYQQKSSQAPKLLFHYYDKDFNNEADTPDNFQSRRPNTSFCFLDIRSPGLGDTAMYLCATSRDRGHGNTIYFGEGSWLTVV.

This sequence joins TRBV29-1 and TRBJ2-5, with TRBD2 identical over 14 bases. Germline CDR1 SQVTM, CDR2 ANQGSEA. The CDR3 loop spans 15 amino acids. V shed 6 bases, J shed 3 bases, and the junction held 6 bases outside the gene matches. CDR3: CSVGGLAGAKETQYF. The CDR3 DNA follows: TGCAGCGTCGGGGGACTAGCGGGGGCAAAAGAGACCCAGTACTTC.

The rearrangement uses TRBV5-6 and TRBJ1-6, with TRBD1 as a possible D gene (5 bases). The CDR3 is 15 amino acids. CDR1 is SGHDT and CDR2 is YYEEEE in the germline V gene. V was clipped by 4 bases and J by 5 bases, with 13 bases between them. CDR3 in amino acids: CASSRARRDNSPLHF. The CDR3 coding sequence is TGTGCCAGCAGCCGGGCACGCAGGGATAATTCACCCCTCCACTTT.

The CDR3 sequence: CASSLGPRYEQYF. CDR3 DNA sequence: TGTGCCAGCAGTTTAGGGCCTCGATACGAGCAGTACTTC. The chain links TRBV27 to TRBJ2-7; D is unresolved. Germline CDR1 and CDR2: MNHEY and SMNVEV (reference sequence). The CDR3 covers 13 residues. V was cut by 2 bases and J by 4 bases, with 9 bases left in between.

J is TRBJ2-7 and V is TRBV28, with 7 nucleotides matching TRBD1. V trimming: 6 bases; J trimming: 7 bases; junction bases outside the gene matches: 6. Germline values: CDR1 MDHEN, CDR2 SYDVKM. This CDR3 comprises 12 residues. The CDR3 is CASRIQGSEQYF. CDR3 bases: TGTGCCAGCAGAATACAGGGGAGTGAGCAGTACTTC.

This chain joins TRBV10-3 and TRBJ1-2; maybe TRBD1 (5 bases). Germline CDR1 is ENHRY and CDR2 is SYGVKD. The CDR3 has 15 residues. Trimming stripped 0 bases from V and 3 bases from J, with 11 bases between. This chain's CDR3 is CAISESGGLDYGYTF. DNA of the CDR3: TGTGCCATCAGTGAGTCTGGGGGTCTCGACTATGGCTACACCTTC.

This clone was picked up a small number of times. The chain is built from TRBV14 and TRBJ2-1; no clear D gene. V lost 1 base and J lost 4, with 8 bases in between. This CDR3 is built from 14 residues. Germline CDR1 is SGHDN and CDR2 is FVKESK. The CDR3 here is CASSQGGRYNEQFF. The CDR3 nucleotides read TGTGCCAGCAGCCAAGGAGGACGATACAATGAGCAGTTCTTC.

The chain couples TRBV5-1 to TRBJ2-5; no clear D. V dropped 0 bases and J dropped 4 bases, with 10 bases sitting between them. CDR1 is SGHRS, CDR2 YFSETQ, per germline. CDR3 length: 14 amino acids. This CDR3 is CASSLEGYGETQYF. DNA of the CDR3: TGCGCCAGCAGCTTGGAAGGGTATGGAGAGACCCAGTACTTC.

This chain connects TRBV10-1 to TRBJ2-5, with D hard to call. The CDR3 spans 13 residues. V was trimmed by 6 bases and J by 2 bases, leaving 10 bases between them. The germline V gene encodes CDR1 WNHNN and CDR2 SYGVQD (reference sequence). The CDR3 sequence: CASSPSVQETQYF. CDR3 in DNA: TGCGCCAGCAGCCCCTCGGTGCAAGAGACCCAGTACTTC.

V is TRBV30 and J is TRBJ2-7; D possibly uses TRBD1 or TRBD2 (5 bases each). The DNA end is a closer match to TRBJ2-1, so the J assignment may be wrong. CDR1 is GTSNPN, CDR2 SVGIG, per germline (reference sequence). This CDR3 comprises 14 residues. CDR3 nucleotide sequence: TGTGCCTGGAGTGGGGGGATCCCTTACAATGAGCAGTTCTTC. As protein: CAWSGGIPYNEQFF.

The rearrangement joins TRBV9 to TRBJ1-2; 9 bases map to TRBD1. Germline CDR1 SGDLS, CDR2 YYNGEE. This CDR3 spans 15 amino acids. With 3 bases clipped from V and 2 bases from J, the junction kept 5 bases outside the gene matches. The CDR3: CASSATGGSNYGYTF. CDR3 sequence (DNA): TGTGCCAGCAGCGCTACAGGGGGCTCCAACTATGGCTACACCTTC.

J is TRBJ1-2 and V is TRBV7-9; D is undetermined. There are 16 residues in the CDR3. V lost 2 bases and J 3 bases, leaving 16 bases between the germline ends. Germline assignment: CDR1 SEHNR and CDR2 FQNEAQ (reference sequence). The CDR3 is CASSLYRGFNDYGYTF. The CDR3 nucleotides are TGTGCCAGCAGCTTATATCGGGGTTTTAATGACTATGGCTACACCTTC. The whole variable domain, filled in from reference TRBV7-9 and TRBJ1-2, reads DTGVSQNPRHKITKRGQNVTFRCDPISEHNRLYWYRQTLGQGPEFLTYFQNEAQLEKSRLLSDRFSAERPKGSFSTLEIQRTEQGDSAMYLCASSLYRGFNDYGYTFGSGTRLTVV.

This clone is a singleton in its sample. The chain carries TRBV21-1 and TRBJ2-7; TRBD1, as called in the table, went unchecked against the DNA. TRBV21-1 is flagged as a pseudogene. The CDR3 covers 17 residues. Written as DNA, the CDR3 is TGTGCCAGCAGCAAAGCGCAGTTGGGGACACGGATCTACGAGCAGTACTTC. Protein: CASSKAQLGTRIYEQYF.

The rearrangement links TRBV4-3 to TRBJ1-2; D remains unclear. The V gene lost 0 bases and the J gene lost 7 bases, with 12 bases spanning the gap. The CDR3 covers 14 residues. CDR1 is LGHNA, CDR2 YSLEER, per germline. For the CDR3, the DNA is TGCGCCAGCAGCCAAGATCGAGTCACGAGTGGCTACACCTTC. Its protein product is CASSQDRVTSGYTF.

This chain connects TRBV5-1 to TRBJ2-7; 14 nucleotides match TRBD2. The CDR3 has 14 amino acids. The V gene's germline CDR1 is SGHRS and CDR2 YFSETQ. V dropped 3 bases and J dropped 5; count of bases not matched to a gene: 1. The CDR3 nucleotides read TGCGCCAGCAGCTCGGGACTAGCGGGAGACGAGCAGTACTTC. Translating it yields CASSSGLAGDEQYF. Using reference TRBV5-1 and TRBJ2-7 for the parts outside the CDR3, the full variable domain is KAGVTQTPRYLIKTRGQQVTLSCSPISGHRSVSWYQQTPGQGLQFLFEYFSETQRNKGNFPGRFSGRQFSNSRSEMNVSTLELGDSALYLCASSSGLAGDEQYFGPGTRLTVT.

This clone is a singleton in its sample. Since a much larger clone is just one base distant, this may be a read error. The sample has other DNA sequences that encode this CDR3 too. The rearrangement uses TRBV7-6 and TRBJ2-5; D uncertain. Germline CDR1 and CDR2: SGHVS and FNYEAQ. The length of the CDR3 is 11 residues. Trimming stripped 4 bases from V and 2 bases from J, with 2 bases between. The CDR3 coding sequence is TGTGCCAGCAGCTCGCAAGAGACCCAGTACTTC. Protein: CASSSQETQYF.

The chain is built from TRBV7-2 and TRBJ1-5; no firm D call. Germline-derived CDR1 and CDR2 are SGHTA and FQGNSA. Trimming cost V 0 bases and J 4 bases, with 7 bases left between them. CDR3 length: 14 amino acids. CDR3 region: CASSLAPGNQPQHF. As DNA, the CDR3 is TGTGCCAGCAGCTTAGCGCCAGGAAATCAGCCCCAGCATTTT.

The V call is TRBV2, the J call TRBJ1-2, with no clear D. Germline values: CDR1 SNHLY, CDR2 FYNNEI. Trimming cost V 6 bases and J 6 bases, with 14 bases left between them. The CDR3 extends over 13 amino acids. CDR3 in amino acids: CASSLGPTDGYTF. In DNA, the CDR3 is TGTGCCAGCAGCCTAGGGCCGACGGATGGCTACACCTTC.

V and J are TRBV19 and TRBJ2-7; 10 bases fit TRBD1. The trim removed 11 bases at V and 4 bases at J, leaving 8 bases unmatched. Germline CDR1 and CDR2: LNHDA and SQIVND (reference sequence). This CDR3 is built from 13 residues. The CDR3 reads CASRDRGLYEQYF. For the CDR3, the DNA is TGTGCCTCCCGGGACAGGGGCTTGTACGAGCAGTACTTC.

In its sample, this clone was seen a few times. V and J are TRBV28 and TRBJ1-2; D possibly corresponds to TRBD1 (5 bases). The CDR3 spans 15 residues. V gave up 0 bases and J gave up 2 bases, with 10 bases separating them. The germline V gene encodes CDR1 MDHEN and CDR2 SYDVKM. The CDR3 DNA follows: TGTGCCAGCAGTTTATGGGACACATTAAACTATGGCTACACCTTC. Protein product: CASSLWDTLNYGYTF.

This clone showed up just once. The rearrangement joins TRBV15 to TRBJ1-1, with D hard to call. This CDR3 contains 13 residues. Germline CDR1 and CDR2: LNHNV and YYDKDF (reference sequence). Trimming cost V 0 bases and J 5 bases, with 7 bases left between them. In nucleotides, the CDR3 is TGTGCCACCAGCAGAGATGTAAATACTGAAGCTTTCTTT. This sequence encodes CATSRDVNTEAFF.

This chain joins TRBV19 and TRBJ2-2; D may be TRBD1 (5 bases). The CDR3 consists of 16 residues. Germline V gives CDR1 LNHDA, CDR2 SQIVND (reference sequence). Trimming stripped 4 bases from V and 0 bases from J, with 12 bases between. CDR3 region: CASSRTDSPNTGELFF. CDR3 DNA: TGTGCCAGTAGTAGAACTGACAGCCCGAACACCGGGGAGCTGTTTTTT.

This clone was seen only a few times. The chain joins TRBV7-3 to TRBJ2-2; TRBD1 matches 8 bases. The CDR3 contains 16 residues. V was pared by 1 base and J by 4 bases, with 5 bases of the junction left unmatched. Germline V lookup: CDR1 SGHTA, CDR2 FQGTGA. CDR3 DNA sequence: TGTGCCAGCAGCTTAAGGACAGGGTTGCTCACCGGGGAGCTGTTTTTT. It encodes CASSLRTGLLTGELFF.